One sample yielded the 31 T cell receptor beta chains listed below, sequenced in a study of cytomegalovirus exposure and HLA in healthy donors. PCR primers comprised 60 Vbeta and 13 Jbeta primers. Assay used: immunoSEQ multiplex PCR; TCRdb lists only in-frame clones, some missing. This sample's clone table lists some 120,000 clones. Sequencing used PBMCs. Source of these receptors: a man between 40 and 49 years old in good health and CMV-seronegative.

The chain is built from TRBV6-4 and TRBJ1-5, with 9 positions matching TRBD1. Per germline, CDR1 MRHNA and CDR2 SNTAGT. Germline trimming cut 6 bases from V and 2 bases from J; bases unmatched to any gene: 5. CDR3 length equals 15 residues. CDR3 nucleotide sequence: TGTGCCAGCAGCCCAGGGACAGGGCGCAATCAGCCCCAGCATTTT. This translates into CASSPGTGRNQPQHF.

The chain uses TRBV9 and TRBJ2-7, with 13 bases matching TRBD2. Germline V gene data show CDR1 as SGDLS and CDR2 as YYNGEE. This CDR3 has 18 amino acids. J was trimmed by 2 bases and V by 4 bases; bases with no gene match: 12. The CDR3 protein is CASSPRGTSGISTYEQYF. The CDR3, as DNA: TGTGCCAGCAGCCCACGTGGGACTAGCGGGATTTCTACCTACGAGCAGTACTTC.

The chain employs TRBV2 and TRBJ1-5; 8 bases line up with TRBD1. The germline V gene has CDR1 SNHLY and CDR2 FYNNEI. The junction had 4 bases not matched to a gene; V was cut back by 4 bases and J by 5 bases. The CDR3 runs 14 residues. The chain's CDR3 is CASSGTGRYQPQHF. The DNA of the CDR3 is TGTGCCAGCAGTGGGACAGGGAGATATCAGCCCCAGCATTTT.

The CDR3 protein is CASRSGMDSYEQYF. CDR3 nucleotide sequence: TGTGCCAGCAGGTCGGGGATGGACAGCTACGAGCAGTACTTC. The chain is built from TRBV5-4 and TRBJ2-7, with D possibly being TRBD1 (6 bases). V was trimmed by 5 bases and J by 3 bases, leaving 15 bases between them. Germline V CDR1 and CDR2: SGHNT, YYREEE (reference sequence). The CDR3 contains 14 residues.

This chain links TRBV5-6 with TRBJ1-3; 8 positions agree with TRBD1. The CDR3 is 14 residues long. The ends lost 4 bases at V and 8 bases at J; junction bases unmatched: 8. In germline, CDR1 is SGHDT, CDR2 YYEEEE. CDR3: CASSLDRVLDTIYF. Here the CDR3 DNA reads TGTGCCAGCAGCCTGGACAGGGTGTTGGACACCATATATTTT.

The rearrangement uses TRBV5-1 and TRBJ2-3, with 12 positions matching TRBD2. The V and J ends lost 5 bases and 5 bases, in that order; junction bases with no gene match: 9. Germline V CDR1 and CDR2: SGHRS, YFSETQ. The CDR3 is made up of 16 amino acids. The CDR3 reads CASSLNPTSGRDTQYF. For the CDR3, the DNA is TGCGCCAGCAGTCTTAACCCGACTAGCGGGAGAGATACGCAGTATTTT.

This chain joins TRBV28 and TRBJ1-4, with unresolved D. Germline V gene sequence: CDR1 MDHEN, CDR2 SYDVKM. The CDR3 totals 13 residues. The ends were cut back, 6 bases at V and 11 bases at J, with 16 bases in the middle. CDR3 sequence (DNA): TGTGCCAGCAGCCCTCCCGCCCGGGAGAAACTGTTTTTT. Translation: CASSPPAREKLFF.

The chain combines TRBV7-9 with TRBJ1-1, with D maybe TRBD1 (5 bases). The CDR3 totals 11 residues. V lost 4 bases and J lost 8, with 8 bases in between. The germline V gene has CDR1 SEHNR and CDR2 FQNEAQ (reference sequence). The CDR3 loop is CASSWGVEAFF. The DNA for the CDR3 is TGTGCCAGCAGCTGGGGGGTCGAAGCTTTCTTT. Supplemented by reference TRBV7-9 and TRBJ1-1, the full variable domain reads DTGVSQNPRHKITKRGQNVTFRCDPISEHNRLYWYRQTLGQGPEFLTYFQNEAQLEKSRLLSDRFSAERPKGSFSTLEIQRTEQGDSAMYLCASSWGVEAFFGQGTRLTVV.

Written as DNA, the CDR3 is TGTGCCAGTAGTCATACAGGTTACGAGCAGTACTTC. Translating gives CASSHTGYEQYF. The genes are TRBV19 and TRBJ2-7; D is perhaps TRBD1 (5 bases). Germline V gives CDR1 LNHDA, CDR2 SQIVND (reference sequence). This CDR3 is 12 amino acids long. The V end lost 5 bases, the J end lost 4 bases, and 9 bases lay between the germline ends.

The chain links TRBV29-1 to TRBJ2-6; 9 nucleotides agree with TRBD2. The CDR3 extends over 16 amino acids. The germline V gene encodes CDR1 SQVTM and CDR2 ANQGSEA. Trimming removed 5 bases from V and 0 bases from J; junction bases left unmatched: 5. This CDR3 reads CSVYIAGDSGANVLTF. In DNA, the CDR3 is TGCAGCGTTTATATAGCGGGGGACTCTGGGGCCAACGTCCTGACTTTC.

The J gene is TRBJ2-1, the V gene TRBV6-5; 8 positions match TRBD2. CDR3 size: 14 residues. CDR1 and CDR2 from the germline V gene are MNHEY and SVGAGI. V dropped 7 bases and J dropped 3; count of bases not matched to a gene: 5. The CDR3 loop is CASKLAASYNEQFF. DNA for the CDR3: TGTGCCAGCAAACTAGCGGCAAGCTACAATGAGCAGTTCTTC.

The chain employs TRBV6-5 and TRBJ1-2, with 9 bases fitting TRBD1. J lost 7 bases, V lost 8 bases, and 11 bases had no gene match. Germline values: CDR1 MNHEY, CDR2 SVGAGI. CDR3 size: 14 residues. In DNA form, the CDR3 reads TGTGCCAGCCAGATCGGACAGGGGCAGCTTGGCTACACCTTC. It is translated as CASQIGQGQLGYTF.

J is TRBJ2-5 and V is TRBV29-1; weak D call: TRBD2 (7 bases). The CDR3 covers 16 residues. Trimming took off 7 bases at V and 4 bases at J, with 25 bases between the two ends. The germline gives CDR1 SQVTM, CDR2 ANQGSEA. CDR3 amino acids: CSASGGGGRRVETQYF. CDR3 coding DNA: TGCAGCGCTTCAGGCGGGGGCGGGAGAAGGGTAGAGACCCAGTACTTC.

V gene TRBV6-4 combines with J gene TRBJ2-3; TRBD2 agrees at 14 bases. Germline V gene data show CDR1 as MRHNA and CDR2 as SNTAGT. Trimming cost V 6 bases and J 6 bases; bases outside gene matches: 8. The CDR3 has 16 amino acids. The CDR3 DNA reads as TGTGCCAGCAGCGAGACTAGCGGGAGGGCCGCGGATACGCAGTATTTT. Its protein product is CASSETSGRAADTQYF.

V gene TRBV4-1 combines with J gene TRBJ1-4; tentatively, D is TRBD1 (5 bases). CDR1 and CDR2 from the germline V gene are MGHRA and YSYEKL. This CDR3 is 14 amino acids long. V gave up 8 bases and J gave up 6 bases, with 16 bases separating them. The CDR3, as DNA: TGCGCCAGCGCGTGGGGGGACGGGGATGAAAAACTGTTTTTT. This sequence encodes CASAWGDGDEKLFF.

This sequence joins TRBV11-2 and TRBJ1-1; 8 nucleotides match TRBD1. This CDR3 spans 15 amino acids. Germline CDR1 SGHAT, CDR2 FQNNGV. Unmatched junction bases numbered 2, after V lost 0 bases and J lost 2 bases. Here the CDR3 reads CASSLDGTGNTEAFF. The CDR3 bases are TGTGCCAGCAGCTTAGATGGGACAGGCAACACTGAAGCTTTCTTT.

V is TRBV13 and J is TRBJ2-7; 10 bases map to TRBD2. The trim removed 3 bases at V and 5 bases at J, leaving 7 bases unmatched. The CDR3 runs 15 residues. Germline lookup yields CDR1 PRHDT and CDR2 FYEKMQ (reference sequence). DNA for the CDR3: TGTGCCAGCAGCTTCTTAGCGGGAGGAAACAACGAGCAGTACTTC. It specifies CASSFLAGGNNEQYF.

The chain combines TRBV5-1 with TRBJ2-7, with D possibly matching TRBD1 (5 bases). V was trimmed by 6 bases and J by 1 base, leaving 17 bases between them. The CDR3 is made up of 15 amino acids. Germline V CDR1 and CDR2: SGHRS, YFSETQ. The CDR3 protein is CASTQEPGISYEQYF. The DNA of the CDR3 is TGCGCCAGCACCCAAGAACCAGGGATATCCTACGAGCAGTACTTC.

The chain has TRBV5-4 and TRBJ2-5; TRBD1 matches at 7 bases. V lost 5 bases to trimming and J lost 1 base; unmatched junction nucleotides: 2. CDR1 is SGHNT, CDR2 YYREEE, per germline (reference sequence). The CDR3 totals 13 residues. The CDR3 bases are TGTGCCAGCAGTGGGACAGCCCAAGAGACCCAGTACTTC. Translated, it gives CASSGTAQETQYF.

The rearrangement uses TRBV6-1 and TRBJ2-3; 10 bases fit TRBD2. The ends lost 8 bases at V and 4 bases at J; junction bases unmatched: 6. The germline gives CDR1 MNHNS, CDR2 SASEGT. The CDR3 extends over 14 amino acids. CDR3 amino acids: CASGPGLASDTQYF. DNA for the CDR3: TGTGCCAGCGGACCGGGACTAGCGTCAGATACGCAGTATTTT.

The CDR3 loop is CASSYSMLGAGEKLFF. DNA of the CDR3: TGTGCCAGCAGTTACTCGATGTTAGGGGCTGGGGAAAAACTGTTTTTT. This chain joins TRBV6-5 and TRBJ1-4; D possibly corresponds to TRBD1 (5 bases). The germline V gene encodes CDR1 MNHEY and CDR2 SVGAGI. Trimming cost V 0 bases and J 8 bases, with 16 bases left between them. This CDR3 has 16 residues.

The rearrangement joins TRBV7-9 to TRBJ1-1; 8 bases line up with TRBD1. The CDR3 has 14 amino acids. Per the germline V gene, CDR1 is SEHNR and CDR2 is FQNEAQ (reference sequence). J gave up 3 bases and V 1 base, and 1 base lay outside the gene matches. The CDR3 sequence: CASSLGTGYTEAFF. CDR3 nucleotide sequence: TGTGCCAGCAGCTTAGGGACAGGGTACACTGAAGCTTTCTTT.

V and J are TRBV5-4 and TRBJ2-5; TRBD2 agrees at 11 bases. This CDR3 has 15 residues. Trimming at V came to 3 bases and at J to 3 bases, leaving 4 bases not matched to a gene. Per the germline V gene, CDR1 is SGHNT and CDR2 is YYREEE (reference sequence). For the CDR3, the DNA is TGTGCCAGCAGCTGGGGGACTAGCGGAAAAGAGACCCAGTACTTC. It is translated as CASSWGTSGKETQYF.

The V call is TRBV25-1, the J call TRBJ1-2; a possible D gene is TRBD1 (6 bases). Germline CDR1 MGHDK, CDR2 SYGVNS. The CDR3 consists of 14 residues. Trimming left V 2 bases short and J 8 bases short, with 15 bases between. CDR3 region: CASSEPQGQSGYTF. CDR3 DNA sequence: TGTGCCAGCAGTGAACCCCAAGGACAGTCGGGCTACACCTTC.

The chain joins TRBV5-1 to TRBJ1-2; 7 bases match TRBD1. Germline trimming cut 4 bases from V and 1 base from J; bases unmatched to any gene: 7. CDR3 size: 15 residues. The germline CDR1 and CDR2 sequences are SGHRS and YFSETQ. The CDR3 is CASSRRDRNNYGYTF. CDR3 nucleotide sequence: TGCGCCAGCAGCCGCCGGGACAGAAATAACTATGGCTACACCTTC.

The V and J genes are TRBV5-5 and TRBJ1-1; D is perhaps TRBD1 (6 bases). In germline, CDR1 is SGHKS, CDR2 YYEKEE (reference sequence). The CDR3 contains 16 residues. Deletions cut 4 bases from V and 1 base from J, with 17 bases between. The DNA for the CDR3 is TGTGCCAGCAGCCCGAAACCGGACAGTTCGAACACTGAAGCTTTCTTT. It encodes CASSPKPDSSNTEAFF.

For this clone: This same CDR3 is encoded by further DNA sequences in the sample. The rearrangement joins TRBV5-1 to TRBJ2-5; maybe TRBD2 (6 bases). V was cut by 2 bases and J by 4 bases, with 9 bases left in between. There are 13 residues in the CDR3. Germline CDR1 reads SGHRS; CDR2 reads YFSETQ. The CDR3 nucleotides are TGCGCCAGCAGCTTCGGGGGAGGAGAGACCCAGTACTTC. Protein sequence: CASSFGGGETQYF. The full variable domain, completed using reference TRBV5-1 and TRBJ2-5, is KAGVTQTPRYLIKTRGQQVTLSCSPISGHRSVSWYQQTPGQGLQFLFEYFSETQRNKGNFPGRFSGRQFSNSRSEMNVSTLELGDSALYLCASSFGGGETQYFGPGTRLLVL.

J is TRBJ1-4 and V is TRBV29-1; 12 bases align to TRBD1. Germline CDR1 SQVTM, CDR2 ANQGSEA. The CDR3 covers 16 residues. Germline trimming cut 4 bases from V and 1 base from J; bases unmatched to any gene: 4. Here the CDR3 reads CSVVGQGAGTNEKLFF. The CDR3 region has the DNA TGCAGCGTTGTGGGACAGGGGGCAGGAACTAATGAAAAACTGTTTTTT.

The V call is TRBV9, the J call TRBJ2-1; the match to TRBD2 covers 8 bases. Germline CDR1 reads SGDLS; CDR2 reads YYNGEE. V lost 3 bases to trimming and J lost 8 bases; unmatched junction nucleotides: 7. The CDR3 totals 14 residues. CDR3 in DNA: TGTGCCAGCAGCGGGGGCAGCGGGAGCTATGAGCAGTTCTTC. This codes for CASSGGSGSYEQFF.

The gene calls are TRBV6-5 and TRBJ1-5; 9 bases are shared with TRBD1. V trimming: 8 bases; J trimming: 6 bases; junction bases outside the gene matches: 8. Germline CDR1 reads MNHEY; CDR2 reads SVGAGI. CDR3 size: 14 residues. The CDR3, as DNA: TGTGCCAGCGGAACAGGGGGCGATGGTCAGCCCCAGCATTTT. As protein: CASGTGGDGQPQHF.

The rearrangement links TRBV7-2 to TRBJ2-7; maybe TRBD2 (6 bases). This CDR3 is built from 13 residues. Germline assignment: CDR1 SGHTA and CDR2 FQGNSA. Trimming took 0 bases from V and 6 from J, leaving 9 bases between them. CDR3 sequence: CASSLAGGGEQYF. CDR3 sequence (DNA): TGTGCCAGCAGCTTAGCGGGAGGAGGCGAGCAGTACTTC.